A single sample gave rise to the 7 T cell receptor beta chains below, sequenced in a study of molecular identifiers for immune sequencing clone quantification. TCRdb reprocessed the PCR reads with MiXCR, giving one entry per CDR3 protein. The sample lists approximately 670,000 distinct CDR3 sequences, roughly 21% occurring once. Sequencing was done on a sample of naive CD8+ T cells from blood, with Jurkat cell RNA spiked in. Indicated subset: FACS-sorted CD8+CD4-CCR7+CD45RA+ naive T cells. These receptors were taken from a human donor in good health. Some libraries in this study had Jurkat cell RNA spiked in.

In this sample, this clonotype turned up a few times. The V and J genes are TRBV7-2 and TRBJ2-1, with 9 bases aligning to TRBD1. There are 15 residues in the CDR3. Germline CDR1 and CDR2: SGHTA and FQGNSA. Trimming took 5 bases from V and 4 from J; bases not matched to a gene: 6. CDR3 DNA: TGTGCCAGCAGCCCGGACAGGGGAATTTACAATGAGCAGTTCTTC. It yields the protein CASSPDRGIYNEQFF.

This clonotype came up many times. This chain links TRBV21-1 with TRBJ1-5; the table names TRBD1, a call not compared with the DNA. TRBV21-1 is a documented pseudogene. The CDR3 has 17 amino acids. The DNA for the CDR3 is TGTGCCAGCAGCACGGGACGAAGGATCGTTAGCAATCAGCCCCAGCATTTT. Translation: CASSTGRRIVSNQPQHF.

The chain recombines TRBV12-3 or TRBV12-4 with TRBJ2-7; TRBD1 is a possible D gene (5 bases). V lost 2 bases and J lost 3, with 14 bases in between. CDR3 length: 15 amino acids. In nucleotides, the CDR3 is TGTGCCAGCAGTTTAAGTCCAGGGCCGGGCTACGAGCAGTACTTC. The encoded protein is CASSLSPGPGYEQYF.

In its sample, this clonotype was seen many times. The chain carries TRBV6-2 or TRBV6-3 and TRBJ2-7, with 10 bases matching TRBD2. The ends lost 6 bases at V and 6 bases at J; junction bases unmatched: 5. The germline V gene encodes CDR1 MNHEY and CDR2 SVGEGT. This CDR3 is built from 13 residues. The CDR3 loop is CASRKGLASEQYF. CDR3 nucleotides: TGTGCCAGCAGAAAGGGACTAGCGTCCGAGCAGTACTTC.

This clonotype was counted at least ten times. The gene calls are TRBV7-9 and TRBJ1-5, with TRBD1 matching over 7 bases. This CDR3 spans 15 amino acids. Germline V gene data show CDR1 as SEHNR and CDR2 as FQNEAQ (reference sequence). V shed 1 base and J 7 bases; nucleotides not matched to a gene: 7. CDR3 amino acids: CASSLGQGGGQPQHF. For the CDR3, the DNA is TGTGCCAGCAGCTTAGGGCAGGGAGGGGGCCAGCCCCAGCATTTT.

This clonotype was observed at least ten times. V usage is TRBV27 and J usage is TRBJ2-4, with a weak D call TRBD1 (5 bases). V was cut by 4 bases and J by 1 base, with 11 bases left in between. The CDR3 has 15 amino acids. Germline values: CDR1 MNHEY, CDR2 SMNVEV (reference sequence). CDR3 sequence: CASSSRVLAKNIQYF. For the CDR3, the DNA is TGTGCCAGCAGTTCCAGGGTTTTGGCCAAAAACATTCAGTACTTC.

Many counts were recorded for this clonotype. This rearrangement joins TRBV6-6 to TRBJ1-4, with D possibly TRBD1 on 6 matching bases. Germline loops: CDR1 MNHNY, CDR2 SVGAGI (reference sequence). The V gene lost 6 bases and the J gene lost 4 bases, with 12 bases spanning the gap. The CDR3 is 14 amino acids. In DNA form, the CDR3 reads TGTGCCAGCAGAACAGACAGGAGTAATGAAAAACTGTTTTTT. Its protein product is CASRTDRSNEKLFF.